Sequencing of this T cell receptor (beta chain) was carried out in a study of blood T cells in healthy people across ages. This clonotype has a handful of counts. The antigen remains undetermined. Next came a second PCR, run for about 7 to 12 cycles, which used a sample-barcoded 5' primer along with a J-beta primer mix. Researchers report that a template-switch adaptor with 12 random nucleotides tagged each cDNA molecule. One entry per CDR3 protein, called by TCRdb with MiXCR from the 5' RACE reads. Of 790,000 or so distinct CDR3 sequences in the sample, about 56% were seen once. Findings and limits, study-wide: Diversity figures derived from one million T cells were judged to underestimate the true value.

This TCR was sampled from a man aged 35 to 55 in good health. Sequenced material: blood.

CDR3 sequence reads: CSVGEGDSSYNEQFF. The CDR3 DNA sequence: TGCAGCGTTGGGGAGGGGGATAGCTCCTACAATGAGCAGTTCTTC. V and J are TRBV29-1 and TRBJ2-1; a possible D gene is TRBD2 (7 bases). V was trimmed by 4 bases and J by 0 bases, leaving 13 bases between them. This CDR3 contains 15 residues. The germline gives CDR1 SQVTM, CDR2 ANQGSEA.